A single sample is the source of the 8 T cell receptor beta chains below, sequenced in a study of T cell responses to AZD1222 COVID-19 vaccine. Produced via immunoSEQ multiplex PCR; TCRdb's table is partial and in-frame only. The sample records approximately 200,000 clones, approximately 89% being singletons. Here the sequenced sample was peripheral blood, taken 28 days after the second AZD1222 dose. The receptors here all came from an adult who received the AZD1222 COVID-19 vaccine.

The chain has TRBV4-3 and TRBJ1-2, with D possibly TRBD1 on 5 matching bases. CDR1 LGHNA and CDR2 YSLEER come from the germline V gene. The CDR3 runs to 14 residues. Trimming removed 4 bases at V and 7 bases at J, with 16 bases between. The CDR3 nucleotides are TGCGCCAGCAGCCCTGAATGGGGGGAGGGTGGCTACACCTTC. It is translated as CASSPEWGEGGYTF.

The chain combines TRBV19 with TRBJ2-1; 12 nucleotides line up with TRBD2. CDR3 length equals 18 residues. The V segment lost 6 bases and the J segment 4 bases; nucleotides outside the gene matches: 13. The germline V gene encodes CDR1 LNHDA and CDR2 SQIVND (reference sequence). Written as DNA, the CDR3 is TGTGCCAGTAGAGGACTAGCGGGACAACTAGAACTTTACAATGAGCAGTTCTTC. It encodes CASRGLAGQLELYNEQFF.

CDR3 region: CASSRDWIFSGANVLTF. The DNA of the CDR3 is TGTGCCAGCAGCCGGGACTGGATCTTCTCTGGGGCCAACGTCCTGACTTTC. The chain carries TRBV9 and TRBJ2-6; D is perhaps TRBD2 (6 bases). The CDR3 is 17 amino acids. Germline CDR1 and CDR2: SGDLS and YYNGEE. V gave up 4 bases and J gave up 0 bases, with 14 bases separating them.

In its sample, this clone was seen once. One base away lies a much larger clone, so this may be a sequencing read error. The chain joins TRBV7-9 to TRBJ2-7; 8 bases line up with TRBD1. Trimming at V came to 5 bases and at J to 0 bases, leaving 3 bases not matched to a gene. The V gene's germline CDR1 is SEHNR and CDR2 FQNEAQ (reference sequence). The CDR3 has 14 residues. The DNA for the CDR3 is TGTGCCAGCAGCCGGACAGGGAGCTCCTACGAGCAGTACTTC. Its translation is CASSRTGSSYEQYF.

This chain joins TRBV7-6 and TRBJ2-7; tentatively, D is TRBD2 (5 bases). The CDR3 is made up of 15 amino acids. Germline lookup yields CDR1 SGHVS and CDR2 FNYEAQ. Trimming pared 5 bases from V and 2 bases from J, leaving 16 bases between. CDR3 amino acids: CASSATGSSAYEQYF. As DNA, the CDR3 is TGTGCCAGCAGCGCCACTGGAAGTAGCGCCTACGAGCAGTACTTC.

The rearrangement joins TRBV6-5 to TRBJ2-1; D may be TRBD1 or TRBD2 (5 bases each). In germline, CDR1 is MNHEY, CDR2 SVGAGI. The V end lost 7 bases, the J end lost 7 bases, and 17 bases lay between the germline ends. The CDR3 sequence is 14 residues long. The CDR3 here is CASNSGSLGNEQFF. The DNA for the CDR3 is TGTGCCAGCAATTCAGGGAGTTTAGGGAATGAGCAGTTCTTC.

The CDR3 DNA reads as TGTGCCAGCAGCCGCCGGTCGGCTAGCGGGATCCATCCCTCCTACAATGAGCAGTTCTTC. Protein product: CASSRRSASGIHPSYNEQFF. J is TRBJ2-1 and V is TRBV27; 9 positions agree with TRBD2. This CDR3 is built from 20 residues. V dropped 6 bases and J dropped 0; count of bases not matched to a gene: 18. Germline-derived CDR1 and CDR2 are MNHEY and SMNVEV (reference sequence).

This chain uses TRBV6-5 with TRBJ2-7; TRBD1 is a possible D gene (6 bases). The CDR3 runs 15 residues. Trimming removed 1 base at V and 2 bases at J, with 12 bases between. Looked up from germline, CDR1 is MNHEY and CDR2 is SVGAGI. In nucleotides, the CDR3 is TGTGCCAGCAGTTACTTGAACAGGGAACCCTACGAGCAGTACTTC. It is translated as CASSYLNREPYEQYF.